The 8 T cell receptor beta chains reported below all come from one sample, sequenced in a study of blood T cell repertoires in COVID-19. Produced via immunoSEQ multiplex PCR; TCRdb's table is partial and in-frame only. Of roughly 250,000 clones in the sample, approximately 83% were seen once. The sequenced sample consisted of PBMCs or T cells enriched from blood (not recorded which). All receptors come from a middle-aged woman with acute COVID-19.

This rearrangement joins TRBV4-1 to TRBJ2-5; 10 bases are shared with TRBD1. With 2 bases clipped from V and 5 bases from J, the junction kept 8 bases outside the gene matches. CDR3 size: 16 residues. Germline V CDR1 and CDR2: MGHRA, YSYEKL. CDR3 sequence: CASSQSQGQGMETQYF. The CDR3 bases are TGCGCCAGCAGCCAAAGCCAGGGACAGGGGATGGAGACCCAGTACTTC.

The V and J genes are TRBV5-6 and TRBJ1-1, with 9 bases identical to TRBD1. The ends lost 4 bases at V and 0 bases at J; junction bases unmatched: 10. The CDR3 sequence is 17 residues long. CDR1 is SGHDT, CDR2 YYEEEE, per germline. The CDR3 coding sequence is TGTGCCAGCAGCCGCAGGACAGGGGCTATAATGAACACTGAAGCTTTCTTT. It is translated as CASSRRTGAIMNTEAFF. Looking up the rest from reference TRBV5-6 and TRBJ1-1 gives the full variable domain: DAGVTQSPTHLIKTRGQQVTLRCSPKSGHDTVSWYQQALGQGPQFIFQYYEEEERQRGNFPDRFSGHQFPNYSSELNVNALLLGDSALYLCASSRRTGAIMNTEAFFGQGTRLTVV.

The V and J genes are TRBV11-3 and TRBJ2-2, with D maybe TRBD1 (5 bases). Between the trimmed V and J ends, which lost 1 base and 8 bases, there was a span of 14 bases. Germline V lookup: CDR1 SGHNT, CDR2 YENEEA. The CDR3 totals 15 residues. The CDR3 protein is CASSLVRQGRGELFF. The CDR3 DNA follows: TGTGCCAGCAGCTTAGTCCGCCAGGGCAGGGGGGAGCTGTTTTTT.

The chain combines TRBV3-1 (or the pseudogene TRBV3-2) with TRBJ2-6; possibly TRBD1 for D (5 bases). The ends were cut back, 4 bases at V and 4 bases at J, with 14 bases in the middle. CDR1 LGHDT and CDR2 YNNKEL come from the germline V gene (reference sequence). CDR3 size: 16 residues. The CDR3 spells CASSPGQGAGANVLTF. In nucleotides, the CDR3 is TGTGCCAGCAGCCCTGGGCAGGGTGCCGGGGCCAACGTCCTGACTTTC.

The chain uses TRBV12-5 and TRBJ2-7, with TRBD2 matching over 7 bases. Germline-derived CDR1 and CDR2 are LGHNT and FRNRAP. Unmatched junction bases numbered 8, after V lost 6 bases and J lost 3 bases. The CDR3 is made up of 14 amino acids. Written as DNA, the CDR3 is TGTGCTAGTGGCCAAAGCGGGGTAGGCTACGAGCAGTACTTC. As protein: CASGQSGVGYEQYF.

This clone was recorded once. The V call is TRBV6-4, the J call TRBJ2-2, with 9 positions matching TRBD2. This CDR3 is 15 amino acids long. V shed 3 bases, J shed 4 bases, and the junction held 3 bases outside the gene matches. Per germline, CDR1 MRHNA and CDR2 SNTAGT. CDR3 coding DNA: TGTGCCAGCAGTGAGTCACTAGCGGGCACCGGGGAGCTGTTTTTT. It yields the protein CASSESLAGTGELFF.

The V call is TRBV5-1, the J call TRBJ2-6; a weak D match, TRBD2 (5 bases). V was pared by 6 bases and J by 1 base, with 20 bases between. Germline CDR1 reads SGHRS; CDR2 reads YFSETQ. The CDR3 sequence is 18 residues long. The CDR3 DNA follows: TGCGCCAGCAAGTTCCAAGGGAGTACTGGGTCTGGGGCCAACGTCCTGACTTTC. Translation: CASKFQGSTGSGANVLTF. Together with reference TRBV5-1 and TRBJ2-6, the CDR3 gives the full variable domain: KAGVTQTPRYLIKTRGQQVTLSCSPISGHRSVSWYQQTPGQGLQFLFEYFSETQRNKGNFPGRFSGRQFSNSRSEMNVSTLELGDSALYLCASKFQGSTGSGANVLTFGAGSRLTVL.

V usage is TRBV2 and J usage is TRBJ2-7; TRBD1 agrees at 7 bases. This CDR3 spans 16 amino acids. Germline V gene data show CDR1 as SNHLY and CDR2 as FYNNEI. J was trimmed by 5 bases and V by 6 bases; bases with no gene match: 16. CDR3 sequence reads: CASRFDPGQKQHEQYF. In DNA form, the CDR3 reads TGTGCCAGCAGGTTCGATCCGGGACAGAAACAACACGAGCAGTACTTC.